A single sample is the source of the 13 T cell receptor beta chains below, sequenced in a study of T-cell reconstitution after alpha-beta-depleted transplantation in children (dated by TCRdb to the mid-2010s). The method behind the library was PCR. TCRdb lists the instrument as Illumina HiSeq 2500. TCR libraries were prepared with molecular barcoding, using unique molecular identifiers to normalize TCRbeta repertoire quantification. TCRdb reworked the public reads: Q25 trimming with fastp, MiXCR clone assembly, productive beta chains retained. Rows with one shared CDR3 protein collapse into an entry with the most common genes and DNA. This sample comprises under 300,000 distinct CDR3 sequences, around 8.9% of them detected only once. Approximately 5% of the sample goes to the ten largest clones. Sequences were derived from PBMCs from the stem cell graft donor, sampled from the stem cell graft. Receptor source: a human donor who donated a stem cell graft to a child with SCID.

This clonotype was counted at least ten times. V is TRBV7-2 and J is TRBJ2-5; 8 nucleotides match TRBD2. CDR1 and CDR2 from the germline V gene are SGHTA and FQGNSA. The junction had 19 bases not matched to a gene; V was cut back by 3 bases and J by 7 bases. The CDR3 is 18 residues long. The CDR3 reads CASSFLWRTSLTAGTQYF. CDR3 in DNA: TGTGCCAGCAGCTTTTTGTGGAGGACTAGCTTAACCGCGGGGACCCAGTACTTC.

The V gene is TRBV20-1, the J gene TRBJ2-1; 7 positions match TRBD2. Looked up from germline, CDR1 is DFQATT and CDR2 is SNEGSKA (reference sequence). With 5 bases clipped from V and 6 bases from J, the junction kept 16 bases outside the gene matches. This CDR3 spans 16 amino acids. The DNA for the CDR3 is TGCAGTGCTTGGCGGTGGACTAGTAATCTCCTCAATGAGCAGTTCTTC. This translates into CSAWRWTSNLLNEQFF.

This sequence joins TRBV6-5 and TRBJ1-1, with TRBD1 identical over 7 bases. The CDR3 has 14 amino acids. Germline loops: CDR1 MNHEY, CDR2 SVGAGI. The V segment lost 2 bases and the J segment 4 bases; nucleotides outside the gene matches: 4. CDR3: CASSYRAGGTEAFF. DNA for the CDR3: TGTGCCAGCAGTTACAGGGCAGGGGGCACTGAAGCTTTCTTT.

This clonotype was counted many times. The chain has TRBV11-2 and TRBJ2-3; D is unclear. The CDR3 spans 15 residues. Germline V gives CDR1 SGHAT, CDR2 FQNNGV. Between the trimmed V and J ends, which lost 3 bases and 3 bases, there was a span of 13 bases. CDR3: CASSFGGLRTDTQYF. The CDR3 nucleotides read TGTGCCAGCAGCTTCGGCGGCCTCAGGACAGATACGCAGTATTTT.

At least ten counts were recorded for this clonotype. J is TRBJ1-2 and V is TRBV15, with a possible D match to TRBD1 (5 bases). The V gene lost 3 bases and the J gene lost 3 bases, with 8 bases spanning the gap. Germline CDR1 reads LNHNV; CDR2 reads YYDKDF (reference sequence). The CDR3 is made up of 13 amino acids. This CDR3 reads CATSSRQYYGYTF. Written as DNA, the CDR3 is TGTGCCACCAGCAGCCGACAGTACTATGGCTACACCTTC.

This chain uses TRBV4-3 with TRBJ1-4; the D is unclear. Germline V CDR1 and CDR2: LGHNA, YSLEER. Trimming shortened V by 1 base and J by 8 bases, and 11 bases separated the two germline ends. The CDR3 covers 14 residues. The CDR3, as DNA: TGCGCCAGCAGCCAAGTTTACGGAGAAGAAAAACTGTTTTTT. Its translation is CASSQVYGEEKLFF.

This clonotype was recorded many times. The genes are TRBV20-1 and TRBJ2-4, with D hard to call. The CDR3 covers 13 residues. Germline CDR1 reads DFQATT; CDR2 reads SNEGSKA (reference sequence). The V and J ends lost 5 bases and 5 bases respectively, with 13 bases between them. The chain's CDR3 is CSAPWSVQNIQYF. DNA of the CDR3: TGCAGTGCTCCTTGGTCGGTCCAAAACATTCAGTACTTC.

This clonotype was counted at least ten times. V gene TRBV5-1 combines with J gene TRBJ2-3, with D perhaps matching TRBD2 (6 bases). Trimming took 4 bases from V and 6 from J, leaving 9 bases between them. The CDR3 consists of 12 residues. Germline V gene data show CDR1 as SGHRS and CDR2 as YFSETQ. The CDR3 DNA reads as TGCGCCAGCAGCCTAGGAGGGGATACGCAGTATTTT. It codes for CASSLGGDTQYF.

This clonotype was counted ten times or more. The chain combines TRBV28 with TRBJ2-4; TRBD1 matches 11 bases. V was clipped by 6 bases and J by 5 bases; unmatched bases: 0. The CDR3 contains 13 residues. CDR1 is MDHEN, CDR2 SYDVKM, per germline. The CDR3 DNA reads TGTGCCAGCAGGGGACAGGGGGAAAACATTCAGTACTTC. This codes for CASRGQGENIQYF.

V is TRBV20-1 and J is TRBJ2-3; 10 nucleotides match TRBD2. Per the germline V gene, CDR1 is DFQATT and CDR2 is SNEGSKA (reference sequence). The CDR3 consists of 15 residues. The V segment lost 5 bases and the J segment 4 bases; nucleotides outside the gene matches: 9. The DNA of the CDR3 is TGCAGTGCTGTCAGCGGGGGGGTCTGGGCAGATACGCAGTATTTT. Translated: CSAVSGGVWADTQYF.

This clonotype was counted at least ten times. The CDR3 sequence is CASRPDSNYEQYF. CDR3 nucleotides: TGTGCCAGCAGGCCTGACAGTAATTACGAGCAGTACTTC. V is TRBV7-9 and J is TRBJ2-7; possibly TRBD1 for D (5 bases). The CDR3 is 13 residues long. Germline CDR1 SEHNR, CDR2 FQNEAQ (reference sequence). Trimming left V 6 bases short and J 4 bases short, with 13 bases between.

This clonotype was detected many times. This chain links TRBV14 with TRBJ2-5; tentatively, D is TRBD1 (5 bases). CDR3 length equals 15 residues. The germline V gene encodes CDR1 SGHDN and CDR2 FVKESK. V was shortened by 4 bases and J by 4 bases, with 16 bases between the two germline ends. The CDR3 is CASSLQTPGIETQYF. CDR3 bases: TGTGCCAGCAGCCTCCAAACGCCAGGGATAGAGACCCAGTACTTC.

As for this clonotype: This may stem from a read error, because a much larger clone lies one nucleotide away. The rearrangement joins TRBV5-1 to TRBJ2-1; the match to TRBD2 covers 10 bases. The CDR3 extends over 17 amino acids. Looked up from germline, CDR1 is SGHRS and CDR2 is YFSETQ. The CDR3 DNA reads as TGCGCCAGCAGCTGGGGACTAGCGTTGGGCCTAGACAATGATCAGTTCTTC. It is translated as CASSWGLALGLDNDQFF.